The TCR beta chain under discussion was sequenced for a study of blood T cell repertoires in COVID-19. The wider study: Samples representing acute and convalescent COVID-19 were sourced from the United States, Italy and Spain.

Germline V CDR1 and CDR2: LGHDT, YNNKEL (reference sequence). CDR3 length: 13 residues. The V end was cut by 4 bases, the J end by 7 bases, with 14 bases between. How the authors handled the data: Estimation of nucleated cell counts relied on the amplification of reference gene primers. Some clones are missing from TCRdb's copy, which holds only in-frame ones; the method was immunoSEQ multiplex PCR. D and trimming were read from the DNA, whereas the V and J calls and clone size are those reported in that table. The table shows about 150,000 clones, with roughly 86% occurring only once. This study enrolled people aged about 18 to 100 from approximately 24 US geographic areas. Participants' reported clinical history set cohort assignment.

The rearrangement links TRBV3-1 (or the pseudogene TRBV3-2) to TRBJ2-7; D might be TRBD2 (6 bases). Sequenced sample: PBMCs or T cells enriched from blood (not recorded which). This clonotype was obtained from a woman in her forties or fifties with acute COVID-19. The CDR3 here is CASSLMGGAEQYF. The CDR3 coding sequence is TGTGCCAGCAGCCTGATGGGGGGAGCGGAGCAGTACTTC.